Listed below are T cell receptor beta chains from one sample, sequenced in a study of blood T cell repertoires in COVID-19. The table came from immunoSEQ multiplex PCR; TCRdb's copy has only in-frame clones and leaves some out. The sample includes fewer than 150,000 clones, 85% to 90% of them seen just once. The sequencing sample was made of peripheral blood. The receptors shown here come from a woman older than 75 with acute or convalescent COVID-19. Each CDR3 is given with its conserved first and last residue. Fields, in order: D gene, J gene, clone size, V gene, CDR3 protein, CDR3 DNA. The D gene is left open where the match is weak. Only part of the rows carry a size: once, few, many, or a class if the clone is expanded.

TRBD1 | TRBJ1-2 | NA | TRBV19 | CASTGGQGYNYGYTF | TGTGCCAGTACTGGGGGACAGGGGTACAACTATGGCTACACCTTC
TRBD1 | TRBJ2-7 | NA | TRBV6-5 | CASKTPGQIYEQYF | TGTGCCAGCAAGACTCCGGGACAGATCTACGAGCAGTACTTC
NA | TRBJ1-4 | NA | TRBV5-4 | CASSFKDQALNEKLFF | TGTGCCAGCAGCTTCAAGGATCAGGCCCTTAATGAAAAACTGTTTTTT
NA | TRBJ1-2 | NA | TRBV7-8 | CASTVGAGQYNYGYTF | TGTGCCAGCACGGTAGGAGCAGGACAATATAACTATGGCTACACCTTC
NA | TRBJ1-1 | NA | TRBV5-1 | CASSFSSRVNTEAFF | TGCGCCAGCAGCTTTAGCAGCAGGGTGAACACTGAAGCTTTCTTT
TRBD1 | TRBJ1-1 | NA | TRBV14 | CASSQTRGRWTEAFF | TGTGCCAGCAGCCAGACTAGGGGGCGGTGGACTGAAGCTTTCTTT
NA | TRBJ1-3 | NA | TRBV5-1 | CASSSGGPETNTIYF | TGCGCCAGCAGCAGCGGGGGACCCGAGACGAACACCATATATTTT
NA | TRBJ2-2 | once | TRBV3-1/TRBV3-2 | CASSPSGELFF | TGTGCCAGCAGCCCCTCCGGGGAGCTGTTTTTT
NA | TRBJ2-1 | NA | TRBV6-4 | CASSPGPGGDLEQFF | TGTGCCAGCAGTCCCGGTCCCGGAGGCGATCTAGAGCAGTTCTTC
TRBD1 | TRBJ2-2 | NA | TRBV5-1 | CAIKVPGQGNTGELFF | TGCGCCATCAAAGTCCCGGGACAGGGGAACACCGGGGAGCTGTTTTTT
NA | TRBJ1-1 | NA | TRBV6-5 | CASTPYALRGGEAFF | TGTGCCAGCACCCCCTACGCCCTTAGGGGTGGTGAAGCTTTCTTT
TRBD2 | TRBJ2-3 | NA | TRBV5-1 | CASSLNPAGSDTQYF | TGCGCCAGCAGCTTGAACCCAGCGGGGTCAGATACGCAGTATTTT
NA | TRBJ1-2 | NA | TRBV7-2 | CASSTGTSYGYTF | TGTGCCAGCAGCACCGGGACAAGTTATGGCTACACCTTC
TRBD1 | TRBJ2-2 | NA | TRBV5-1 | CASSQEDRTGELFF | TGCGCCAGCAGTCAAGAGGACAGGACCGGGGAGCTGTTTTTT
TRBD2 | TRBJ2-1 | NA | TRBV2 | CASSVEVAGYNEQFF | TGTGCCAGCAGTGTTGAGGTAGCGGGATACAATGAGCAGTTCTTC
TRBD2 | TRBJ2-1 | NA | TRBV5-1 | CASSLAAGGRYEQFF | TGCGCCAGCAGCTTGGCGGCGGGGGGGAGGTATGAGCAGTTCTTC
NA | TRBJ1-3 | NA | TRBV5-1 | CASSTLDSSGNTIYF | TGCGCCAGCAGCACGCTGGACAGCTCTGGAAACACCATATATTTT
NA | TRBJ1-5 | NA | TRBV19 | CASSRIAGHYSNQPQHF | TGTGCCAGTAGTAGAATTGCTGGGCATTATAGCAATCAGCCCCAGCATTTT
NA | TRBJ2-7 | few | TRBV6-6 | CASCSQATYEQYF | TGTGCCAGCTGTTCACAGGCAACCTACGAGCAGTACTTC
NA | TRBJ1-6 | NA | TRBV13 | CASSLGWQVVNSPLHF | TGTGCCAGCAGCTTAGGTTGGCAGGTCGTAAATTCACCCCTCCACTTT
NA | TRBJ1-3 | NA | TRBV5-1 | CASATSGGNTIYF | TGCGCCAGCGCAACTTCAGGGGGAAACACCATATATTTT
NA | TRBJ2-5 | NA | TRBV7-7 | CASSLSGGPQETQYF | TGTGCTAGCAGCTTGTCGGGGGGCCCCCAAGAGACCCAGTACTTC
TRBD1 | TRBJ1-1 | NA | TRBV5-1 | CASSSEGAKTEAFF | TGCGCCAGCAGCTCAGAGGGGGCGAAGACTGAAGCTTTCTTT
NA | TRBJ1-1 | NA | TRBV6-5 | CASSYRGNPNTEAFF | TGTGCCAGCAGTTACCGGGGAAACCCGAACACTGAAGCTTTCTTT
NA | TRBJ1-2 | NA | TRBV2 | CASSERQGFYGYTF | TGTGCCAGCAGTGAGCGGCAGGGGTTCTATGGCTACACCTTC
NA | TRBJ2-5 | once | TRBV9 | CASSGGTYLETQYF | TGTGCCAGCAGCGGCGGAACTTACTTGGAGACCCAGTACTTC
NA | TRBJ2-4 | NA | TRBV27 | CASSLYPGAGALSKNIQYF | TGTGCCAGCAGTTTATACCCCGGGGCAGGGGCTTTGTCCAAAAACATTCAGTACTTC
NA | TRBJ1-6 | few | TRBV20-1 | CSASTGQHNSPLHF | TGCAGTGCTAGTACAGGTCAACATAATTCACCCCTCCACTTT
NA | TRBJ2-3 | NA | TRBV11-2 | CASSLLGLSTDTQYF | TGTGCCAGCAGCCTCCTGGGACTGTCAACAGATACGCAGTATTTT